One sample yielded the 30 T cell receptor beta chains listed below, sequenced in a study of blood T cell repertoires in COVID-19. Profiled with immunoSEQ multiplex PCR; TCRdb holds only in-frame clones, not every one. The table lists more than 400,000 clones, 70% to 90% of them singletons. The sequencing sample was made of peripheral blood. Source of these receptors: a human donor in a cohort sampled during active COVID-19.

The chain joins TRBV25-1 to TRBJ1-5; 7 bases line up with TRBD1. V dropped 4 bases and J dropped 6; count of bases not matched to a gene: 6. Germline V gene sequence: CDR1 MGHDK, CDR2 SYGVNS. This CDR3 is 14 amino acids long. The DNA for the CDR3 is TGTGCCAGCAGTGGGGACAGTTTGAGTCAGCCCCAGCATTTT. It codes for CASSGDSLSQPQHF.

This chain connects TRBV7-3 to TRBJ2-5; the match to TRBD2 covers 8 bases. V was pared by 2 bases and J by 1 base, with 6 bases of the junction left unmatched. This CDR3 contains 16 residues. CDR1 is SGHTA, CDR2 FQGTGA, per germline. The CDR3 nucleotides are TGTGCCAGCAGCTTAGGCCTAGCGGGCCCCCAAGAGACCCAGTACTTC. Its translation: CASSLGLAGPQETQYF.

This chain connects TRBV19 to TRBJ2-7; D is unresolved. V lost 2 bases to trimming and J lost 2 bases, with 4 bases between them. Germline CDR1 is LNHDA and CDR2 is SQIVND (reference sequence). The CDR3 consists of 12 residues. This CDR3 reads CASSIPTYEQYF. CDR3 DNA sequence: TGTGCCAGTAGTATACCCACCTACGAGCAGTACTTC.

This chain uses TRBV5-1 with TRBJ1-2; 9 bases map to TRBD1. Germline values: CDR1 SGHRS, CDR2 YFSETQ. The CDR3 runs to 14 residues. The V gene end was trimmed by 3 bases and the J gene end by 5 bases; junction bases not matched to a gene: 5. CDR3 in DNA: TGCGCCAGCAGCTACCGGGACAGGGCTTATGGCTACACCTTC. Translated: CASSYRDRAYGYTF.

The chain employs TRBV6-1 and TRBJ2-2, with D hard to call. This CDR3 spans 12 amino acids. Germline CDR1 and CDR2: MNHNS and SASEGT. The germline V and J ends were trimmed by 1 base and 7 bases, with 4 bases remaining between them. CDR3 sequence reads: CASSEDHGELFF. The CDR3 bases are TGTGCCAGCAGTGAAGATCACGGGGAGCTGTTTTTT.

This sequence joins TRBV10-3 and TRBJ1-1; 8 bases are shared with TRBD1. The V gene's germline CDR1 is ENHRY and CDR2 SYGVKD. There are 16 residues in the CDR3. J was trimmed by 1 base and V by 6 bases; bases with no gene match: 10. The CDR3 DNA reads TGTGCCATCAGACGGACAGGGAATGAACCGAACACTGAAGCTTTCTTT. Residues: CAIRRTGNEPNTEAFF.

The chain combines TRBV28 with TRBJ1-5; TRBD1 is a possible D gene (6 bases). V gave up 3 bases and J gave up 5 bases, with 14 bases separating them. CDR3 length: 15 amino acids. CDR1 MDHEN and CDR2 SYDVKM come from the germline V gene. The chain's CDR3 is CASSFNRVEDQPQHF. CDR3 DNA: TGTGCCAGCAGTTTTAACAGGGTAGAAGATCAGCCCCAGCATTTT.

This chain connects TRBV27 to TRBJ1-2; the match to TRBD1 covers 8 bases. The CDR3 has 14 residues. The V and J ends lost 3 bases and 7 bases, in that order; junction bases with no gene match: 7. Germline V gene data show CDR1 as MNHEY and CDR2 as SMNVEV (reference sequence). CDR3 sequence reads: CASSFGQGGFGYTF. The CDR3 DNA reads TGTGCCAGCAGTTTTGGACAGGGTGGCTTTGGCTACACCTTC.

The chain uses TRBV7-2 and TRBJ2-1; TRBD2 matches at 11 bases. Per the germline V gene, CDR1 is SGHTA and CDR2 is FQGNSA. This CDR3 comprises 16 residues. V lost 1 base, J lost 4 bases, and 3 bases stayed unmatched. CDR3 sequence (DNA): TGTGCCAGCAGCTTAGTAGCTAGCGGGAGGTACAATGAGCAGTTCTTC. Its protein product is CASSLVASGRYNEQFF.

A single count supports this clone. The J gene is TRBJ2-2, the V gene TRBV6-4, with D possibly TRBD1 on 6 matching bases. Trimming removed 4 bases at V and 5 bases at J, with 8 bases between. The germline V gene has CDR1 MRHNA and CDR2 SNTAGT. CDR3 length equals 13 residues. CDR3 region: CASSAGQTGELFF. For the CDR3, the DNA is TGTGCCAGCAGTGCAGGACAGACCGGGGAGCTGTTTTTT.

The chain is built from TRBV6-5 and TRBJ2-7; 7 positions match TRBD1. The CDR3 loop spans 15 amino acids. Trimming at V came to 6 bases and at J to 4 bases, leaving 12 bases not matched to a gene. The V gene's germline CDR1 is MNHEY and CDR2 SVGAGI. The CDR3 nucleotides are TGTGCCAGCAGCCGCACCAACGACAGGGTGTACGAGCAGTACTTC. It is translated as CASSRTNDRVYEQYF.

This clone was counted a single time. The chain uses TRBV6-2 or TRBV6-3 and TRBJ1-5; possible D gene TRBD1, 6 bases. This CDR3 is built from 17 residues. Looked up from germline, CDR1 is MNHEY and CDR2 is SVGEGT. With 6 bases removed from V and 7 bases from J, the gap between germline ends came to 25 bases. This chain's CDR3 is CASSRPIGGAGGQPQHF. As DNA, the CDR3 is TGTGCCAGCAGCCGCCCTATCGGGGGGGCCGGGGGGCAGCCCCAGCATTTT.

The genes are TRBV15 and TRBJ2-1; D remains unclear. Trimming cost V 7 bases and J 0 bases, with 7 bases left between them. The CDR3 covers 13 residues. Germline assignment: CDR1 LNHNV and CDR2 YYDKDF (reference sequence). The CDR3 DNA is TGTGCCACCACCATTAGCTCCTACAATGAGCAGTTCTTC. Its protein product is CATTISSYNEQFF.

The V and J genes are TRBV30 and TRBJ2-1; weak D call: TRBD2 (5 bases). Germline V gives CDR1 GTSNPN, CDR2 SVGIG (reference sequence). The CDR3 loop spans 13 amino acids. V dropped 4 bases and J dropped 3 bases, with 10 bases sitting between them. The CDR3 sequence is CAWTASGYNEQFF. The CDR3 DNA reads TGTGCCTGGACGGCCAGCGGCTACAATGAGCAGTTCTTC.

This chain links TRBV28 with TRBJ2-2; no reliable D call. The V gene lost 0 bases and the J gene lost 2 bases, with 7 bases spanning the gap. The germline V gene encodes CDR1 MDHEN and CDR2 SYDVKM. The CDR3 is 15 residues long. In nucleotides, the CDR3 is TGTGCCAGCAGTTTATGGGAGCTAAACACCGGGGAGCTGTTTTTT. Its protein product is CASSLWELNTGELFF.

This clone was found a few times. This chain links TRBV4-1 with TRBJ1-2; a weak D match, TRBD1 (6 bases). V gave up 0 bases and J gave up 0 bases, with 8 bases separating them. The germline V gene encodes CDR1 MGHRA and CDR2 YSYEKL. This CDR3 comprises 15 residues. The CDR3: CASSQEGAANYGYTF. CDR3 bases: TGCGCCAGCAGCCAAGAGGGGGCAGCTAACTATGGCTACACCTTC.

V is TRBV7-9 and J is TRBJ1-2, with D perhaps matching TRBD1 (6 bases). The V gene lost 5 bases and the J gene lost 2 bases, with 12 bases spanning the gap. The length of the CDR3 is 14 residues. Looked up from germline, CDR1 is SEHNR and CDR2 is FQNEAQ (reference sequence). The CDR3 here is CASSRGGANYGYTF. In nucleotides, the CDR3 is TGTGCCAGCAGCCGCGGGGGCGCAAACTATGGCTACACCTTC. The full variable domain, with the rest looked up from reference TRBV7-9 and TRBJ1-2, is DTGVSQNPRHKITKRGQNVTFRCDPISEHNRLYWYRQTLGQGPEFLTYFQNEAQLEKSRLLSDRFSAERPKGSFSTLEIQRTEQGDSAMYLCASSRGGANYGYTFGSGTRLTVV.

The chain employs TRBV28 and TRBJ1-2; perhaps TRBD1 as D (5 bases). CDR1 MDHEN and CDR2 SYDVKM come from the germline V gene. Deletions cut 8 bases from V and 6 bases from J, with 13 bases between. CDR3 size: 12 residues. The CDR3, as DNA: TGTGCCAGCTTGCGACAGTTTCATGGCTACACCTTC. Its translation is CASLRQFHGYTF.

Here the CDR3 reads CASSSPSGRTTDTQYF. CDR3 sequence (DNA): TGCGCCAGCAGCTCCCCTAGCGGGAGGACCACAGATACGCAGTATTTT. This chain links TRBV5-1 with TRBJ2-3; 11 bases line up with TRBD2. There are 16 residues in the CDR3. Germline V lookup: CDR1 SGHRS, CDR2 YFSETQ. The V segment lost 3 bases and the J segment 2 bases; nucleotides outside the gene matches: 5.

V usage is TRBV4-2 and J usage is TRBJ1-1; D ambiguous. The CDR3 has 14 residues. V gave up 0 bases and J gave up 1 base, with 6 bases separating them. Germline lookup yields CDR1 LGHNA and CDR2 YNFKEQ. The CDR3 protein is CASSQDAGNTEAFF. The CDR3 DNA reads as TGTGCCAGCAGCCAAGATGCCGGGAACACTGAAGCTTTCTTT.

V usage is TRBV7-8 and J usage is TRBJ1-1; D not certain. The V end was cut by 2 bases, the J end by 6 bases, with 13 bases between. CDR3 length: 14 residues. Germline assignment: CDR1 SGHVS and CDR2 FQNEAQ. The CDR3 region has the DNA TGTGCCAGCAGCTTAAGTTCAGGAGGCTCTGAAGCTTTCTTT. Its translation: CASSLSSGGSEAFF.

V and J are TRBV18 and TRBJ1-1, with 9 positions matching TRBD1. Germline CDR1 and CDR2: KGHSH and LQKENI. J lost 3 bases, V lost 5 bases, and 7 bases had no gene match. The CDR3 loop spans 15 amino acids. CDR3 bases: TGTGCCAGCTCATTCACAGGGGGCGAGGACACTGAAGCTTTCTTT. Translation: CASSFTGGEDTEAFF.

V gene TRBV5-8 combines with J gene TRBJ1-5, with 8 bases matching TRBD1. The junction had 1 base not matched to a gene; V was cut back by 0 bases and J by 5 bases. This CDR3 is 14 amino acids long. The germline V gene has CDR1 SGHTS and CDR2 YDEGEE. The CDR3 bases are TGTGCCAGCAGCTTGGACAGGGGGGATCAGCCCCAGCATTTT. Protein product: CASSLDRGDQPQHF.

This chain links TRBV30 with TRBJ1-5, with 8 nucleotides matching TRBD1. CDR3 length equals 13 residues. V lost 3 bases and J lost 5; bases outside the gene matches: 3. Germline V gene data show CDR1 as GTSNPN and CDR2 as SVGIG (reference sequence). The CDR3 loop reads CAWSRGRDQPQHF. CDR3 DNA sequence: TGTGCCTGGAGCAGGGGGCGCGATCAGCCCCAGCATTTT.

The chain has TRBV6-5 and TRBJ2-3; D is perhaps TRBD1 (5 bases). The V end lost 7 bases, the J end lost 3 bases, and 14 bases lay between the germline ends. Per the germline V gene, CDR1 is MNHEY and CDR2 is SVGAGI. CDR3 size: 14 residues. CDR3 in DNA: TGTGCCAGCAAGAAGGGGCAGAAAACAGATACGCAGTATTTT. It is translated as CASKKGQKTDTQYF.

CDR3 in amino acids: CASSPRQGRSSYNEQFF. CDR3 coding DNA: TGTGCCAGCAGCCCGCGACAGGGCCGGAGCTCCTACAATGAGCAGTTCTTC. This chain uses TRBV7-2 with TRBJ2-1; TRBD1 aligns across 7 bases. Trimming removed 5 bases from V and 0 bases from J; junction bases left unmatched: 10. CDR1 SGHTA and CDR2 FQGNSA come from the germline V gene. The CDR3 covers 17 residues.

This sequence joins TRBV3-1 (or the pseudogene TRBV3-2) and TRBJ2-5; D perhaps matches TRBD1 (7 bases). The germline V gene encodes CDR1 LGHDT and CDR2 YNNKEL (reference sequence). The germline V and J ends were trimmed by 4 bases and 7 bases, with 16 bases remaining between them. The length of the CDR3 is 14 residues. The CDR3 here is CASSRRDSLLTQYF. For the CDR3, the DNA is TGTGCCAGCAGCCGGCGGGACAGTTTATTGACCCAGTACTTC.

The chain employs TRBV24-1 and TRBJ1-1; 8 positions agree with TRBD1. V lost 10 bases and J lost 5; bases outside the gene matches: 8. CDR1 is KGHDR and CDR2 is SFDVKD in the germline V gene. The CDR3 runs to 13 residues. The CDR3: CATTDRVGTEAFF. The CDR3 region has the DNA TGTGCCACTACGGACAGGGTTGGTACTGAAGCTTTCTTT.

This clone was seen more than once but under ten times. The chain links TRBV6-1 to TRBJ1-5; tentative D call: TRBD1 (5 bases). In germline, CDR1 is MNHNS, CDR2 SASEGT. This CDR3 is built from 13 residues. V was shortened by 8 bases and J by 3 bases, with 11 bases between the two germline ends. In DNA form, the CDR3 reads TGTGCCAGCTGCGGGGCCTACAATCAGCCCCAGCATTTT. It yields the protein CASCGAYNQPQHF.

The rearrangement links TRBV7-2 to TRBJ2-7; 10 bases align to TRBD1. The germline V gene encodes CDR1 SGHTA and CDR2 FQGNSA. J gave up 5 bases and V 0 bases, and 1 base lay outside the gene matches. This CDR3 comprises 14 residues. The CDR3 DNA is TGTGCCAGCAGCTTAGCCGGGACAGGGGACGAGCAGTACTTC. Translated, it gives CASSLAGTGDEQYF. Filled out from reference TRBV7-2 and TRBJ2-7, the complete variable domain reads GAGVSQSPSNKVTEKGKDVELRCDPISGHTALYWYRQSLGQGLEFLIYFQGNSAPDKSGLPSDRFSAERTGGSVSTLTIQRTQQEDSAVYLCASSLAGTGDEQYFGPGTRLTVT.